Below, 7 T cell receptor beta chains from the same sample are listed, as sequenced in a study of shared clonotypes between healthy human individuals. Produced via immunoSEQ multiplex PCR; TCRdb's table is partial and in-frame only. Seen here are around 690,000 clones, roughly 87% observed once, and the top ten hold approximately 35%. The material sequenced was memory CD8+ T cells from PBMCs. As to subset: CD45RO+ cells pooled with CCR7-negative TemRA cells. These receptors all stem from a man between 18 and 29 years old in good health. Some clones in this sample may be carry-over from other donors' samples.

The gene calls are TRBV7-8 and TRBJ2-1; 12 nucleotides align to TRBD2. The CDR3 is made up of 16 amino acids. Germline CDR1 reads SGHVS; CDR2 reads FQNEAQ. V lost 5 bases and J lost 7; bases outside the gene matches: 9. The CDR3, as DNA: TGTGCCAGCAGCATCCCCGGGACTAGCGGGTCGAATGAGCAGTTCTTC. It yields the protein CASSIPGTSGSNEQFF.

The chain joins TRBV15 to TRBJ1-1; D unresolved. This CDR3 has 17 amino acids. The V end was cut by 0 bases, the J end by 6 bases, with 20 bases between. From germline, CDR1 is LNHNV and CDR2 YYDKDF (reference sequence). CDR3 loop: CATSRDRRVGWQPEAFF. CDR3 in DNA: TGTGCCACCAGCAGAGATCGAAGAGTAGGCTGGCAGCCTGAAGCTTTCTTT.

This clone has just a few counts. V usage is TRBV27 and J usage is TRBJ1-5; D not resolved. Per germline, CDR1 MNHEY and CDR2 SMNVEV (reference sequence). The CDR3 spans 13 residues. The ends were cut back, 6 bases at V and 4 bases at J, with 10 bases in the middle. CDR3 in amino acids: CASRLDRNQPQHF. CDR3 in DNA: TGTGCCAGCAGATTGGATAGAAATCAGCCCCAGCATTTT.

The chain links TRBV5-4 to TRBJ2-1, with 8 bases fitting TRBD1. This CDR3 is built from 16 residues. Germline-derived CDR1 and CDR2 are SGHNT and YYREEE (reference sequence). The junction had 9 bases not matched to a gene; V was cut back by 1 base and J by 6 bases. CDR3 sequence reads: CASSLHSGGWGNEQFF. CDR3 bases: TGTGCCAGCAGCTTGCATTCAGGGGGCTGGGGCAATGAGCAGTTCTTC.

The V gene is TRBV28, the J gene TRBJ2-2, with D uncertain. Germline-derived CDR1 and CDR2 are MDHEN and SYDVKM. The V gene lost 1 base and the J gene lost 7 bases, with 4 bases spanning the gap. CDR3 length: 12 amino acids. The DNA for the CDR3 is TGTGCCAGCAGTTTATCGGGCGGGGAGCTGTTTTTT. This encodes CASSLSGGELFF.

Note on this clone: This same CDR3 is encoded by further DNA sequences in the sample. In nucleotides, the CDR3 is TGTGCCAGCAGCGTAGGGGGGCGCGGGACTGAAGCTTTCTTT. Its protein product is CASSVGGRGTEAFF. The chain employs TRBV9 and TRBJ1-1; weak D call: TRBD1 (6 bases). V was trimmed by 0 bases and J by 5 bases, leaving 11 bases between them. Looked up from germline, CDR1 is SGDLS and CDR2 is YYNGEE. The CDR3 runs to 14 residues. The variable domain in full, completed from reference TRBV9 and TRBJ1-1, reads DSGVTQTPKHLITATGQRVTLRCSPRSGDLSVYWYQQSLDQGLQFLIQYYNGEERAKGNILERFSAQQFPDLHSELNLSSLELGDSALYFCASSVGGRGTEAFFGQGTRLTVV.

The rearrangement links TRBV19 to TRBJ1-1; D perhaps matches TRBD1 (5 bases). This CDR3 has 14 residues. Germline V gives CDR1 LNHDA, CDR2 SQIVND (reference sequence). Trimming stripped 6 bases from V and 2 bases from J, with 13 bases between. CDR3 sequence: CASRVRDYNTEAFF. CDR3 in DNA: TGTGCCAGTAGAGTTAGGGACTACAACACTGAAGCTTTCTTT.